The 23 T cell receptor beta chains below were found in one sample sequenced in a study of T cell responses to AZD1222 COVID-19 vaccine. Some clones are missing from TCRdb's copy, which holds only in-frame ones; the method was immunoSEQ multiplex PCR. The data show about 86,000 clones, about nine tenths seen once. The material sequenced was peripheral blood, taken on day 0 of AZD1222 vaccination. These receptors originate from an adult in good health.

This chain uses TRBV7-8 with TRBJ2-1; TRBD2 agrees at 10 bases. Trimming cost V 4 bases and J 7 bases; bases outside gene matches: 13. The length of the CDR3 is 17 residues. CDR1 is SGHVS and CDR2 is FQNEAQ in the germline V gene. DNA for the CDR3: TGTGCCAGCAGCTCCGGGCTTCTAGCGGGGGTAAGAAATGAGCAGTTCTTC. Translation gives CASSSGLLAGVRNEQFF.

This CDR3 is CASSDPVPDYGYTF. The CDR3 region has the DNA TGTGCCAGCAGTGACCCGGTGCCTGACTATGGCTACACCTTC. The V call is TRBV6-4, the J call TRBJ1-2; D is ambiguous. The V gene lost 2 bases and the J gene lost 3 bases, with 10 bases spanning the gap. The CDR3 runs 14 residues. CDR1 MRHNA and CDR2 SNTAGT come from the germline V gene.

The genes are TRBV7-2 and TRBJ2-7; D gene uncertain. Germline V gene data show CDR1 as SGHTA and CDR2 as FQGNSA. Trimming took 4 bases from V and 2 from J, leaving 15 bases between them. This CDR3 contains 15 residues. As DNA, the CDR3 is TGTGCCAGCAGCTCGACACGGACGGAAACCTACGAGCAGTACTTC. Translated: CASSSTRTETYEQYF.

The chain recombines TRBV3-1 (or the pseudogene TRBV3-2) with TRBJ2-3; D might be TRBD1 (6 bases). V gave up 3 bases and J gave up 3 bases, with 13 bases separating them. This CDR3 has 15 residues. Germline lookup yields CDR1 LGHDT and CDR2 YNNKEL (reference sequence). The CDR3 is CASSHRGYGTDTQYF. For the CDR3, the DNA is TGTGCCAGCAGCCATAGGGGGTATGGGACAGATACGCAGTATTTT.

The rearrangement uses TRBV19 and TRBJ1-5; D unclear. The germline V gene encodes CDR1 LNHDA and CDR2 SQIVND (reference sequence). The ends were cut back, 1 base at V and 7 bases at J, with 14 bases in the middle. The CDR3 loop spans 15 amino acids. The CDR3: CASSIVPSLQQPQHF. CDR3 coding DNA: TGTGCCAGTAGTATAGTACCGTCCCTGCAACAGCCCCAGCATTTT.

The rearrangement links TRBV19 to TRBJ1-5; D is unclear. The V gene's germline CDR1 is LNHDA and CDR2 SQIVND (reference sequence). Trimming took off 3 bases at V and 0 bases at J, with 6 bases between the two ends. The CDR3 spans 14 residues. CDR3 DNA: TGTGCCAGTAGTATTATGCATAGCAATCAGCCCCAGCATTTT. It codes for CASSIMHSNQPQHF. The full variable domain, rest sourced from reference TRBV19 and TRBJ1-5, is DGGITQSPKYLFRKEGQNVTLSCEQNLNHDAMYWYRQDPGQGLRLIYYSQIVNDFQKGDIAEGYSVSREKKESFPLTVTSAQKNPTAFYLCASSIMHSNQPQHFGDGTRLSIL.

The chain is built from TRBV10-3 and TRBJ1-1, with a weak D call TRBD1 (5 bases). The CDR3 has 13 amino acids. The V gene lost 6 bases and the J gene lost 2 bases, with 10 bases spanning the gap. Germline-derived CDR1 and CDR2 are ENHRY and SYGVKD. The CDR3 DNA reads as TGTGCCATCAGCGCAGGGACTAACACTGAAGCTTTCTTT. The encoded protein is CAISAGTNTEAFF.

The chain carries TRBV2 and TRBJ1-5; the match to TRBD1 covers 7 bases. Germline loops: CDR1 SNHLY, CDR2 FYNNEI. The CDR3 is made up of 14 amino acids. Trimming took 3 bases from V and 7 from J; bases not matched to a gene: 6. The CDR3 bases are TGTGCCAGCAGTGACTGGGACAGAGGGCAGCCCCAGCATTTT. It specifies CASSDWDRGQPQHF.

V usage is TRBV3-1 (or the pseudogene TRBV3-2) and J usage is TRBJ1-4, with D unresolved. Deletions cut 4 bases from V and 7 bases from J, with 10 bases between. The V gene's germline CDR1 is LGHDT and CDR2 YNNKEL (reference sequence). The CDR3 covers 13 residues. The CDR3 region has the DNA TGTGCCAGCAGCCCAGGTTACGGTGAAAAACTGTTTTTT. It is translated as CASSPGYGEKLFF.

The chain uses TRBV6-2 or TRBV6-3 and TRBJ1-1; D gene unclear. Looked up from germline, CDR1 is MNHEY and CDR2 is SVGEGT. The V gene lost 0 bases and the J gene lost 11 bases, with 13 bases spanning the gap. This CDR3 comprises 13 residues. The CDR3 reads CASSYSFGSVAFF. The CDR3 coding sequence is TGTGCCAGCAGTTACTCTTTCGGGAGTGTGGCTTTCTTT.

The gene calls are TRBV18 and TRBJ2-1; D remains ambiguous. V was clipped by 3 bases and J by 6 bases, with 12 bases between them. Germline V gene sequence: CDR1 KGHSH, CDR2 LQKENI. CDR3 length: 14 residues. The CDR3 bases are TGTGCCAGCTCACCCAAGTCCCCTATCAATGAGCAGTTCTTC. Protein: CASSPKSPINEQFF.

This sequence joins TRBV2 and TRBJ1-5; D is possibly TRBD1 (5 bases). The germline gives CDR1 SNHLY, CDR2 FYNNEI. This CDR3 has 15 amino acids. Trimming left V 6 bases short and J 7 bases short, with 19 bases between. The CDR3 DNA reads TGTGCCAGCAGGGGGGACCAAATCCCGGACCAGCCCCAGCATTTT. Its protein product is CASRGDQIPDQPQHF.

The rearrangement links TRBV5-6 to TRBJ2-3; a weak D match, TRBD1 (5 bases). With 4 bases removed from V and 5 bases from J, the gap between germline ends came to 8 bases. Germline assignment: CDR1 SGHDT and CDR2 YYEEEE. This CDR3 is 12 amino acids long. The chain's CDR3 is CASSVGVDTQYF. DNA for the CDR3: TGTGCCAGCAGCGTAGGGGTAGATACGCAGTATTTT.

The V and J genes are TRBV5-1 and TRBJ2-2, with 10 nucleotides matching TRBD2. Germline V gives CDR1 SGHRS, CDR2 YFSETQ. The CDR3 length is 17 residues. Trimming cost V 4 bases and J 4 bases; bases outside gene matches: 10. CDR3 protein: CASSPRPSGSLTGELFF. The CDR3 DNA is TGCGCCAGCAGCCCCCGCCCTAGCGGGAGTCTCACCGGGGAGCTGTTTTTT.

CDR3: CASSEGTSGGNEQFF. The CDR3 nucleotides read TGTGCCAGCAGTGAGGGGACTAGCGGGGGGAATGAGCAGTTCTTC. The chain combines TRBV6-1 with TRBJ2-1; the match to TRBD2 covers 15 bases. CDR3 size: 15 residues. After removal of 3 bases from V and 7 bases from J, the junction contained 1 base not matched to a gene. Germline V gene lookup returns CDR1 MNHNS and CDR2 SASEGT.

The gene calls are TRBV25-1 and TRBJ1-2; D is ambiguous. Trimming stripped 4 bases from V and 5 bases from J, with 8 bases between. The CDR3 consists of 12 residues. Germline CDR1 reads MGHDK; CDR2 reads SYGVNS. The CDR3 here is CASSAGGYGYTF. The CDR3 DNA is TGTGCCAGCAGTGCGGGAGGATATGGCTACACCTTC.

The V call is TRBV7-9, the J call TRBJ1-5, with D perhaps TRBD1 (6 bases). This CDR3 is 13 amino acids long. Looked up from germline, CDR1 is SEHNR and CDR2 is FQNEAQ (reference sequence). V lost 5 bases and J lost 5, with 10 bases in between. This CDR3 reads CASSLQGDQPQHF. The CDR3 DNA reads TGTGCCAGCAGCCTACAGGGAGATCAGCCCCAGCATTTT. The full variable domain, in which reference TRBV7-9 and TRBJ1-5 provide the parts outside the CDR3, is DTGVSQNPRHKITKRGQNVTFRCDPISEHNRLYWYRQTLGQGPEFLTYFQNEAQLEKSRLLSDRFSAERPKGSFSTLEIQRTEQGDSAMYLCASSLQGDQPQHFGDGTRLSIL.

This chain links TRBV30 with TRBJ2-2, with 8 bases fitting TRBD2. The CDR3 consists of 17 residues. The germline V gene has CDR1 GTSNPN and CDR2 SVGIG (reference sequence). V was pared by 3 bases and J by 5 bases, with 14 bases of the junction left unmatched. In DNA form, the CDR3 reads TGTGCCTGGAGCAGTGGGGTAGCGGGATTTACGACCGGGGAGCTGTTTTTT. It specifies CAWSSGVAGFTTGELFF.

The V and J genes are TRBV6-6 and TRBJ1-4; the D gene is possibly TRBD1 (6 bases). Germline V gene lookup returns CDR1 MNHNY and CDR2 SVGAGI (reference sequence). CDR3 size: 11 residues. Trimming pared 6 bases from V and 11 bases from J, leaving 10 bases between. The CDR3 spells CASSLQGKLFF. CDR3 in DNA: TGTGCCAGCAGCTTGCAGGGGAAACTGTTTTTT.

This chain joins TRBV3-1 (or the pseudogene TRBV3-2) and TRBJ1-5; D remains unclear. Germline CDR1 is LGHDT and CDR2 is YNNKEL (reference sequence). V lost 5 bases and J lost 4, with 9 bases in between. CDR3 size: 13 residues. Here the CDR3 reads CASSKSENQPQHF. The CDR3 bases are TGTGCCAGCAGCAAGTCGGAGAATCAGCCCCAGCATTTT.

CDR3 amino acids: CASSQGLGTNYGYTF. CDR3 bases: TGTGCCAGCAGCCAAGGCTTGGGTACTAACTATGGCTACACCTTC. The chain couples TRBV3-1 (or the pseudogene TRBV3-2) to TRBJ1-2, with D unresolved. V lost 1 base and J lost 0, with 9 bases in between. This CDR3 contains 15 residues. Germline CDR1 LGHDT, CDR2 YNNKEL (reference sequence).

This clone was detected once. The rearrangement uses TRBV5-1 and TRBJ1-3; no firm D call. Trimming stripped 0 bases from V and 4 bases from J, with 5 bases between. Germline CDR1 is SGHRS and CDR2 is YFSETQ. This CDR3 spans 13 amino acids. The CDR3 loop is CASSLGAGNTIYF. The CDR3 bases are TGCGCCAGCAGCTTGGGAGCAGGAAACACCATATATTTT.

The CDR3, as DNA: TGTGCCAGTAGTATCGCCGGGACGGGAGCTAACTATGGCTACACCTTC. Translating gives CASSIAGTGANYGYTF. The V gene is TRBV19, the J gene TRBJ1-2; D possibly corresponds to TRBD1 (5 bases). CDR1 and CDR2 (germline): LNHDA, SQIVND (reference sequence). With 3 bases removed from V and 0 bases from J, the gap between germline ends came to 14 bases. The CDR3 is 16 amino acids. Variable domain in full (rest from reference TRBV19 and TRBJ1-2): DGGITQSPKYLFRKEGQNVTLSCEQNLNHDAMYWYRQDPGQGLRLIYYSQIVNDFQKGDIAEGYSVSREKKESFPLTVTSAQKNPTAFYLCASSIAGTGANYGYTFGSGTRLTVV.